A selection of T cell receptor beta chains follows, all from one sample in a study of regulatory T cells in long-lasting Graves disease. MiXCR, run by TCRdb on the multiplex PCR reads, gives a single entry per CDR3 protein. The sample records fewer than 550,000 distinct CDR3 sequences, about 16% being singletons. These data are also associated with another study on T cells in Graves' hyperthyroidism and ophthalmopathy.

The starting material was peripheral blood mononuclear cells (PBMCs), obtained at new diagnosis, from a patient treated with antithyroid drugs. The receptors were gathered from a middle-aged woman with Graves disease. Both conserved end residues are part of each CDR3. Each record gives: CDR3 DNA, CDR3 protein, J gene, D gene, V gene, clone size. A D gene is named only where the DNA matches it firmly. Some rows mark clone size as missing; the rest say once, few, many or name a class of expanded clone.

CDR3 DNA: TGTGCCAGCAGCCCAAGGCGAGCGGGGGGGCCCGGGGAGCTGTTTTTT; CDR3 protein: CASSPRRAGGPGELFF; J gene: TRBJ2-2; D gene: TRBD2; V gene: TRBV3-1; clone size: -
CDR3 DNA: TGCAGTGCTTCTAGCATGAATGAGCAGTTCTTC; CDR3 protein: CSASSMNEQFF; J gene: TRBJ2-1; D gene: -; V gene: TRBV20-1; clone size: many
CDR3 DNA: TGCGCCAGCAGCAATGAGGGCAGGAGTGAAAAACTGTTTTTT; CDR3 protein: CASSNEGRSEKLFF; J gene: TRBJ1-4; D gene: -; V gene: TRBV5-1; clone size: few
CDR3 DNA: TGTGCCAGCAGCACCGGGGCAGATAATTCACCCCTCCACTTT; CDR3 protein: CASSTGADNSPLHF; J gene: TRBJ1-6; D gene: -; V gene: TRBV6-1; clone size: few
CDR3 DNA: TGCGCCAGCAGCGGCTTAAACAGTATCTCTAGCACAGATACGCAGTATTTT; CDR3 protein: CASSGLNSISSTDTQYF; J gene: TRBJ2-3; D gene: -; V gene: TRBV5-1; clone size: -
CDR3 DNA: TGTGCCAGCAGGGGAGGGCGGAGGAGCTCCTACAATGAGCAGTTCTTC; CDR3 protein: CASRGGRRSSYNEQFF; J gene: TRBJ2-1; D gene: TRBD2; V gene: TRBV2; clone size: few
CDR3 DNA: TGTGCCAGCAGTGGGCCCGGGGGCAGCAATCAGCCCCAGCATTTT; CDR3 protein: CASSGPGGSNQPQHF; J gene: TRBJ1-5; D gene: -; V gene: TRBV6-1; clone size: -
CDR3 DNA: TGTGCCTGGAGTGTGGGGGGACAGCAGAACACTGAAGCTTTCTTT; CDR3 protein: CAWSVGGQQNTEAFF; J gene: TRBJ1-1; D gene: TRBD1; V gene: TRBV30; clone size: -
CDR3 DNA: TGCGCCAGCAGCCAAGGGTCTAGCCCTAGCACAGATACGCAGTATTTT; CDR3 protein: CASSQGSSPSTDTQYF; J gene: TRBJ2-3; D gene: -; V gene: TRBV4-1; clone size: few
CDR3 DNA: TGTGCCTGGGGTGCCAGTCAGGAGACCCAGTACTTC; CDR3 protein: CAWGASQETQYF; J gene: TRBJ2-5; D gene: -; V gene: TRBV30; clone size: many
CDR3 DNA: TGTGCCAGCTCACCGACAGCAACCTACGAGCAGTACTTC; CDR3 protein: CASSPTATYEQYF; J gene: TRBJ2-7; D gene: -; V gene: TRBV18; clone size: -
CDR3 DNA: TGTGCCAGCAGCCAAGATTTAACAGCTCTCTCCTACGAGCAGTACTTC; CDR3 protein: CASSQDLTALSYEQYF; J gene: TRBJ2-7; D gene: -; V gene: TRBV4-2; clone size: few
CDR3 DNA: TGTGCCAGCAGTGAAGGGGTCTCTGGGGCCAACGTCCTGACTTTC; CDR3 protein: CASSEGVSGANVLTF; J gene: TRBJ2-6; D gene: -; V gene: TRBV2; clone size: -
CDR3 DNA: TGTGCCAGCAGTCCGAGGACAGGATTCAATCAGCCCCAGCATTTT; CDR3 protein: CASSPRTGFNQPQHF; J gene: TRBJ1-5; D gene: TRBD1; V gene: TRBV27; clone size: -
CDR3 DNA: TGTGCCAGCAGCTTATCGGGCCCTGGGGACAACAACTATGGCTACACCTTC; CDR3 protein: CASSLSGPGDNNYGYTF; J gene: TRBJ1-2; D gene: -; V gene: TRBV11-2; clone size: -
CDR3 DNA: TGTGCCAGCAGCTGGGGGACAGCGAACACCGGGGAGCTGTTTTTT; CDR3 protein: CASSWGTANTGELFF; J gene: TRBJ2-2; D gene: TRBD1; V gene: TRBV7-9; clone size: few
CDR3 DNA: TGTGCCAGCAGTCCTCCCGGGGGGACCCACGAGCAGTACTTC; CDR3 protein: CASSPPGGTHEQYF; J gene: TRBJ2-7; D gene: TRBD2; V gene: TRBV12-3/TRBV12-4; clone size: many
CDR3 DNA: TGCGCCAGCAGCCAGGGCGCCGGGGTCGGGGGTGAGCTGTTCTTC; CDR3 protein: CASSQGAGVGGELFF; J gene: TRBJ2-1; D gene: -; V gene: TRBV7-9; clone size: -
CDR3 DNA: TGTGCCAGCAGCCAATCTGCAAACGAGCAGTACTTC; CDR3 protein: CASSQSANEQYF; J gene: TRBJ2-7; D gene: -; V gene: TRBV3-1; clone size: few
CDR3 DNA: TGTGCCAGCAGTCACAAGGGGGTAGGGGCCAACGTCCTGACTTTC; CDR3 protein: CASSHKGVGANVLTF; J gene: TRBJ2-6; D gene: -; V gene: TRBV6-2/TRBV6-3; clone size: -
CDR3 DNA: TGTGCCTGGAGTGTACTTTGGGGCTACGAGCAGTACTTC; CDR3 protein: CAWSVLWGYEQYF; J gene: TRBJ2-7; D gene: -; V gene: TRBV30; clone size: -
CDR3 DNA: TGTGCCTGGAGACGGAGCGGCGGAAACACCATATATTTT; CDR3 protein: CAWRRSGGNTIYF; J gene: TRBJ1-3; D gene: -; V gene: TRBV30; clone size: -
CDR3 DNA: TGTGCCAGCAGTTTCTTTGGGGGCAGGAACACTGAAGCTTTCTTT; CDR3 protein: CASSFFGGRNTEAFF; J gene: TRBJ1-1; D gene: -; V gene: TRBV12-3/TRBV12-4; clone size: many